The subject of this entry is one T cell receptor beta chain. Its antigen is still unknown. The CDR3 extends over 13 amino acids. Germline V gene sequence: CDR1 MGHRA, CDR2 YSYEKL. Deletions cut 0 bases from V and 2 bases from J, with 5 bases between. This specimen comes from a study of response to subunit inactivated influenza vaccine. General study results and limits: The authors suggested that every seasonal influenza vaccination recruits few new T cells.

TCRdb analysed the RT-PCR reads with MiXCR anew, one entry per CDR3 protein. The data show around 710,000 distinct CDR3 sequences, about 14% seen once. The sample consisted of PBMCs from blood, taken less than 15 days before vaccination. The gene calls are TRBV4-1 and TRBJ2-7; the D is unclear. The sequence came from a man aged 50-60 years who received an inactivated influenza vaccine. The CDR3 bases are TGCGCCAGCAGCCAAGAGCCGACCTACGAGCAGTACTTC. Protein sequence: CASSQEPTYEQYF.